Listed below are T cell receptor beta chains from one sample, sequenced in a study of CD8 T cells in ankylosing spondylitis. TCRdb used MiXCR to reprocess the 5' RACE reads, holding one entry per CDR3 protein. The table has more than 400,000 distinct CDR3 sequences, approximately 5.3% seen once. Material for sequencing was blood, either unsorted or a sorted T cell fraction (not recorded which). These receptors all come from a male donor with ankylosing spondylitis. Both conserved end residues are part of each CDR3. The D gene is left open where the match is weak. The size field is filled for only some rows; it gives once, few, many or a size class.

.,.,TRBV7-9,TRBJ1-1,CASSIGTLQPITEAFF,TGTGCCAGCAGCATTGGGACCCTACAACCTATCACTGAAGCTTTCTTT
.,.,TRBV18,TRBJ1-4,CASSPFERGTTNEKLFF,TGTGCCAGCTCACCTTTTGAGAGGGGTACAACTAATGAAAAACTGTTTTTT
TRBD1,many,TRBV6-1,TRBJ2-3,CASSQWTGGTDTQYF,TGTGCCAGCAGTCAATGGACAGGGGGCACAGATACGCAGTATTTT
.,few,TRBV7-9,TRBJ2-6,CASSLETVRAGANVLTF,TGTGCCAGCAGCTTAGAAACGGTTAGGGCTGGGGCCAACGTCCTGACTTTC
.,many,TRBV28,TRBJ2-2,CASSLPGELFF,TGCGCCAGCAGTTTACCCGGGGAGCTGTTTTTT
TRBD1,many,TRBV5-1,TRBJ2-7,CASSPPGTGFEQYF,TGCGCCAGCAGCCCACCCGGGACAGGGTTCGAGCAGTACTTC
.,many,TRBV20-1,TRBJ2-7,CSARSRAQGSYEQYF,TGCAGTGCTAGATCACGGGCACAAGGGTCCTACGAGCAGTACTTC
.,many,TRBV20-1,TRBJ1-5,CSASRGDSNQPQHF,TGCAGTGCTAGTCGGGGGGATAGCAATCAGCCCCAGCATTTT
.,many,TRBV7-9,TRBJ1-2,CASSYGQRLLTF,TGTGCCAGCAGCTACGGACAGCGCCTCCTCACCTTC
.,many,TRBV10-2,TRBJ1-2,CASSDFTANYGYTF,TGCGCCAGCAGTGATTTTACAGCGAACTATGGCTACACCTTC
.,many,TRBV29-1,TRBJ2-7,CSVSGTHYEQYF,TGCAGCGTTTCCGGGACTCACTACGAGCAGTACTTC
TRBD2,many,TRBV3-1,TRBJ2-1,CASKIAGGRNEQFF,TGTGCCAGCAAGATAGCGGGAGGACGCAATGAGCAGTTCTTC
TRBD1,many,TRBV9,TRBJ2-5,CASSVGTGGIQETQYF,TGTGCCAGCAGCGTAGGGACAGGGGGTATCCAAGAGACCCAGTACTTC
.,few,TRBV3-1,TRBJ1-2,CASSPPSRGPGYGYTF,TGTGCCAGCAGCCCACCAAGTAGAGGTCCGGGGTATGGCTACACCTTC
.,many,TRBV28,TRBJ1-1,CASSLRNTEAFF,TGTGCCAGCAGTTTGAGGAACACTGAAGCTTTCTTT
.,many,TRBV6-6,TRBJ1-5,CASSSFEYQPQHF,TGTGCCAGCAGCTCTTTTGAGTATCAGCCCCAGCATTTT
.,many,TRBV5-5,TRBJ2-3,CASSLNGGVGTQYF,TGTGCCAGCAGCTTGAATGGAGGTGTGGGTACGCAGTATTTT
.,many,TRBV11-1,TRBJ2-5,CASSPHRGGNQETQYF,TGTGCCAGCAGCCCACACCGGGGCGGGAATCAAGAGACCCAGTACTTC
.,many,TRBV6-2/TRBV6-3,TRBJ2-3,CASSYRGNTDTQYF,TGTGCCAGCAGTTATCGGGGAAACACAGATACGCAGTATTTT
.,many,TRBV20-1,TRBJ2-4,CSASGRNIQYF,TGCAGTGCTAGCGGGAGAAACATTCAGTACTTC
.,many,TRBV20-1,TRBJ2-7,CSAKRTGIYEQYF,TGCAGTGCTAAAAGAACAGGGATCTACGAGCAGTACTTC
TRBD1,many,TRBV5-1,TRBJ1-1,CASRPTGFTEAFF,TGCGCCAGCAGACCGACAGGGTTCACTGAAGCTTTCTTT
.,many,TRBV3-1,TRBJ2-3,CASSQGLGAYTQYF,TGTGCCAGCAGCCAAGGGCTGGGGGCGTATACGCAGTATTTT
.,many,TRBV5-5,TRBJ1-5,CASSLEGNGYQPQHF,TGTGCCAGCAGCTTGGAGGGGAACGGTTATCAGCCCCAGCATTTT
.,many,TRBV12-5,TRBJ1-5,CASSGRPNQPQHF,TGTGCTAGTTCCGGCAGGCCCAATCAGCCCCAGCATTTT
.,many,TRBV10-3,TRBJ2-7,CAISDPWSYEQYF,TGTGCCATCAGTGACCCCTGGTCCTACGAGCAGTACTTC
.,many,TRBV5-1,TRBJ2-6,CASSLRRRDTSSGANVLTF,TGCGCCAGCAGCTTGCGACGTCGGGACACCTCATCTGGGGCCAACGTCCTGACTTTC
TRBD1,few,TRBV6-2/TRBV6-3,TRBJ2-7,CASSHFGQGNIEQYF,TGTGCCAGCAGCCATTTTGGACAGGGGAATATCGAGCAGTACTTC
.,many,TRBV3-1,TRBJ2-1,CASSQFLSYEQFF,TGTGCCAGCAGCCAATTTCTTAGCTATGAGCAGTTCTTC
TRBD2,many,TRBV20-1,TRBJ2-1,CSALLAGGANEQFF,TGCAGTGCTCTACTAGCGGGAGGGGCAAATGAGCAGTTCTTC
.,.,TRBV5-1,TRBJ2-1,CASSPDLTNEQFF,TGCGCCAGCAGCCCGGACCTTACAAATGAGCAGTTCTTC
.,many,TRBV4-1,TRBJ1-2,CASSQDLGRRLGYTF,TGCGCCAGCAGCCAAGACCTGGGACGGCGGTTGGGCTACACCTTC
TRBD2,many,TRBV5-6,TRBJ2-3,CASTLTSGGTDTQYF,TGTGCCAGCACCCTGACTAGCGGGGGGACAGATACGCAGTATTTT
.,many,TRBV12-3/TRBV12-4,TRBJ1-5,CASSFWDVRNQPQHF,TGTGCCAGCAGTTTTTGGGACGTCCGCAATCAGCCCCAGCATTTT
TRBD2,many,TRBV5-1,TRBJ2-1,CASSLTGTTANEQFF,TGCGCCAGCAGCCTAACCGGGACTACGGCCAATGAGCAGTTCTTC
TRBD1,many,TRBV27,TRBJ2-1,CASSDGQANNEQFF,TGTGCCAGCAGCGACGGACAGGCTAACAATGAGCAGTTCTTC
.,many,TRBV7-2,TRBJ1-6,CASSLAAAYNSPLHF,TGTGCCAGCAGCTTAGCCGCGGCATATAATTCACCCCTCCACTTT
.,few,TRBV4-3,TRBJ2-2,CASSQDLYLSTGELFF,TGCGCCAGCAGCCAAGACCTCTACCTGAGCACCGGGGAGCTGTTTTTT
.,many,TRBV7-3,TRBJ2-2,CASSSGGTGELFF,TGTGCCAGCAGCTCAGGAGGCACCGGGGAGCTGTTTTTT
.,many,TRBV29-1,TRBJ2-7,CSVAGFYEQYF,TGCAGCGTTGCTGGGTTCTACGAGCAGTACTTC
TRBD2,many,TRBV6-1,TRBJ2-5,CASSDLAGEETQYF,TGTGCCAGCAGTGACCTAGCGGGGGAAGAGACCCAGTACTTC
.,few,TRBV21-1,TRBJ2-7,CASSKGHYEQYF,TGTGCCAGCAGCAAAGGCCATTACGAGCAGTACTTC
.,many,TRBV9,TRBJ1-6,CASSVGVVNSPLHF,TGTGCCAGCAGCGTTGGTGTTGTAAATTCACCCCTCCACTTT
.,.,TRBV2,TRBJ2-6,CASIGLGLALSGANVLTF,TGTGCCAGCATTGGTCTGGGGTTAGCTCTCTCTGGGGCCAACGTCCTGACTTTC
TRBD1,many,TRBV10-3,TRBJ1-1,CAISKDRRNTEAFF,TGTGCCATCAGTAAGGACAGGAGGAACACTGAAGCTTTCTTT
.,.,TRBV7-2,TRBJ1-2,CASSHRDGNYGYTF,TGTGCCAGCAGCCATCGGGACGGCAACTATGGCTACACCTTC